This entry concerns a single T cell receptor (beta chain). In germline, CDR1 is SNHLY, CDR2 FYNNEI. V lost 2 bases to trimming and J lost 2 bases; unmatched junction nucleotides: 2. This CDR3 is 14 amino acids long. The data were obtained in a study of blood T cell repertoires in COVID-19. Overall study context: Samples of COVID-19 (acute and convalescent) were obtained from the United States, Italy and Spain. Nucleic acid was either cDNA or gDNA, and it came from T cells, B-cell-depleted T cells, or PBMCs.

Authors' methods: Researchers report that nucleated cell counts were estimated from reference gene primer amplification. This table comes from immunoSEQ multiplex PCR, and its TCRdb copy is limited to in-frame clones, with some not included. That table furnishes V, J and clone size, whereas the DNA furnished D and trimming. The sample consists of 150,000 to 160,000 clones, 75% to 90% of them appearing once. This chain joins TRBV2 and TRBJ2-7; 8 positions match TRBD2. The source material was peripheral blood. This receptor was obtained from a man between 60 and 75 years old with acute or convalescent COVID-19. The CDR3 coding sequence is TGTGCCAGCAGTGAAAAGCGGGGGCCCTACGAGCAGTACTTC. Encoded protein: CASSEKRGPYEQYF.